The clone carrying this T cell receptor beta chain was seen more than once but under ten times. The data stem from a study of identical twins. It was template switching that added a universal primer site, and there were unique molecular identifiers on the cDNA. Via MiXCR, TCRdb re-called the 5' RACE reads, giving one row per CDR3 protein. There are some 500,000 distinct CDR3 sequences in the sample; 12% to 15% occur only once, and around 0.57% lies in the top ten. This sample also appeared in a second study, on yellow fever vaccine responses in identical twins.

This receptor was identified in a woman aged 18-29 years in good health. Material: CD4+ T cells sorted from blood.

CDR3 nucleotide sequence: TGCGCCAGCAGCTTGGGACACGCCACAGATACGCAGTATTTT. Its protein product is CASSLGHATDTQYF. The chain is built from TRBV5-1 and TRBJ2-3, with D unresolved. CDR1 is SGHRS, CDR2 YFSETQ, per germline. Between the trimmed V and J ends, which lost 0 bases and 2 bases, there was a span of 7 bases. The CDR3 has 14 residues.